This T cell receptor (beta chain) derives from a study of blood T cells in healthy people across ages. Broader study findings: What prevented conclusive comparison of naive and antigen-experienced cells was that PBMCs were unsorted. The authors considered diversity estimates from one million T cells to be underestimates.

Germline-derived CDR1 and CDR2 are SGHDT and YYEEEE. The CDR3 is 13 residues long. V shed 0 bases and J shed 3 bases, with 7 bases lying between them. A second PCR, run for roughly 7 to 11 cycles, used a sample-barcoded 5' primer plus a J-beta primer mix. MiXCR was run by TCRdb on the 5' RACE reads, yielding one entry per CDR3 protein. The table records roughly 1,500,000 distinct CDR3 sequences, approximately 40% of them present only once. Comment on this clonotype: Antigen specificity is unknown.

V usage is TRBV5-6 and J usage is TRBJ2-7, with D perhaps matching TRBD1 (5 bases). Sample: blood. The clonotype comes from a woman under 30 in good health. The CDR3 nucleotides read TGTGCCAGCAGCTTGGTTACAGGCTACGAGCAGTACTTC. Its translation: CASSLVTGYEQYF.